This note documents a single TCR beta chain sequence. CDR1 SEHNR and CDR2 FQNEAQ come from the germline V gene (reference sequence). The V segment lost 4 bases and the J segment 6 bases; nucleotides outside the gene matches: 7. The CDR3 is 14 amino acids. The data stem from a study of CD8 T cells in Susac syndrome. CD8+ and CD4+ T cells taken from blood had their TCR beta sequenced. cDNA came from roughly 0.53 to 1 ug RNA primed by random hexamers. A multiplex approach, immunoSEQ multiplex PCR, amplified TCR beta CDR3 across 54 Vbeta and 13 Jbeta. TCRdb called the immunoSEQ multiplex PCR reads again in MiXCR, with one record for every CDR3 protein. The sample lists 90,000 to 150,000 distinct CDR3 sequences, about 90% seen once, with over 0.1% in the top ten.

The clonotype was recovered from a human donor in good health. The rearrangement uses TRBV7-9 and TRBJ1-2, with 8 bases fitting TRBD1. The sample consisted of CD8+ T cells from PBMCs. The CDR3, as DNA: TGTGCCAGCAGCTCGAGGACAGGGTTGGATGGCTACACCTTC. Its translation is CASSSRTGLDGYTF.